The source of this T cell receptor (beta chain) is a study of OX40 agonist ivuxolimab in advanced cancers. Study information: Prior therapy, whether anti-PD-1, anti-PD-L1 or anti-CTLA-4, was allowed, and approximately 40% had some. Partial responses were seen in three patients, one with hepatocellular carcinoma and two with cutaneous melanoma.

Sequenced by immunoSEQ multiplex PCR; TCRdb stores in-frame clones only, minus some. The sample lists 25,000 to 30,000 clones; roughly 87% were seen once. A word on this clone: Its target is not known.

General study findings and limits: More expanded clones were seen, on average, in CD8+ T cells than in CD4+.

The germline V gene encodes CDR1 SGHRS and CDR2 YFSETQ. The CDR3 totals 16 residues. With 0 bases removed from V and 0 bases from J, the gap between germline ends came to 13 bases. The TCR sequence derives from an adult with an advanced solid tumor such as melanoma, head and neck, liver or kidney cancer. J is TRBJ2-7 and V is TRBV5-1; a weak D match, TRBD2 (5 bases). The input for sequencing was CD4+ or CD8+ T cells sorted from blood, taken in a trial of the OX40 agonist ivuxolimab. The CDR3 reads CASSLEVARNSYEQYF. Written as DNA, the CDR3 is TGCGCCAGCAGCTTGGAAGTAGCGCGAAACTCCTACGAGCAGTACTTC.